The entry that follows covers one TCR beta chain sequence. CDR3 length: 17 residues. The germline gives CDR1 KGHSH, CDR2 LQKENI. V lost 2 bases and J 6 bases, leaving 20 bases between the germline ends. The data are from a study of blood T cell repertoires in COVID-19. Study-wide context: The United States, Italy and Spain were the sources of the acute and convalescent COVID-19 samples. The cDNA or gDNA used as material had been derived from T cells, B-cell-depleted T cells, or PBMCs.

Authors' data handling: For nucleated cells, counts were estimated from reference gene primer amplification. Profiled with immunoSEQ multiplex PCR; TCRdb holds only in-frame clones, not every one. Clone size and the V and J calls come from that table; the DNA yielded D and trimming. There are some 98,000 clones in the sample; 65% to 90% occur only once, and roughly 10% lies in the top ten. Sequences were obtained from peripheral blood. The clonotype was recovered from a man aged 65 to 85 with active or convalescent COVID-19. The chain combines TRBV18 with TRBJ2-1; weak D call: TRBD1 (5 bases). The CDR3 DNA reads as TGTGCCAGCTCACCAAGTATCGCAGGGAACGCCGCCAATGAGCAGTTCTTC. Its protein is CASSPSIAGNAANEQFF.